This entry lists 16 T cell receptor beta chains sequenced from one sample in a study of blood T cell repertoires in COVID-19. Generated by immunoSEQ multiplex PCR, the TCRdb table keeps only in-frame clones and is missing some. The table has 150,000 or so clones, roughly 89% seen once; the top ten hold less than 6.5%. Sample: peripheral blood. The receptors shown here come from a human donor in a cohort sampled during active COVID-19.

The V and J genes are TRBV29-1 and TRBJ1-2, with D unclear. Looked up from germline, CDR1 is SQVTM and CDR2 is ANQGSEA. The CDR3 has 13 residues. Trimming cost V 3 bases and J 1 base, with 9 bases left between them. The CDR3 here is CSVDGNSNYGYTF. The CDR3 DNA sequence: TGCAGCGTTGATGGTAACAGTAACTATGGCTACACCTTC.

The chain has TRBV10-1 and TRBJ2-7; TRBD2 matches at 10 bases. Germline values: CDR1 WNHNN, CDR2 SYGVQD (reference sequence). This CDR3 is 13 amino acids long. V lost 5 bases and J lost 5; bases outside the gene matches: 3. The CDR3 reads CASSTSGTNEQYF. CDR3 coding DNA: TGCGCCAGCAGTACTAGCGGGACAAACGAGCAGTACTTC.

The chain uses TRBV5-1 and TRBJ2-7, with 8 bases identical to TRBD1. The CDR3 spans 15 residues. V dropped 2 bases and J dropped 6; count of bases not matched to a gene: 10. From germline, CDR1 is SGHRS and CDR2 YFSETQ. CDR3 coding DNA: TGCGCCAGCAGCTTCCAGACGCAGGGGGCCTCCGAGCAGTACTTC. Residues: CASSFQTQGASEQYF.

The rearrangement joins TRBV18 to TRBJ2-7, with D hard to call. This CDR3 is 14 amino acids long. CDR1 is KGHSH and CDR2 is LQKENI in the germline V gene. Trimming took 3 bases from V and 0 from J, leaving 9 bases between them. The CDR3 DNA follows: TGTGCCAGCTCACCTTTACTGAGCTCCTACGAGCAGTACTTC. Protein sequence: CASSPLLSSYEQYF.

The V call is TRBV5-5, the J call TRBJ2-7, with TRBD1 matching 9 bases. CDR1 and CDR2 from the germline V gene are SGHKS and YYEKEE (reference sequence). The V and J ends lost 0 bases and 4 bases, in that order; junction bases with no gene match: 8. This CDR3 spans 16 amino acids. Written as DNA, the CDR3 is TGTGCCAGCAGCTTGGCCGTCCCGGACAGGGGTTACGAGCAGTACTTC. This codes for CASSLAVPDRGYEQYF.

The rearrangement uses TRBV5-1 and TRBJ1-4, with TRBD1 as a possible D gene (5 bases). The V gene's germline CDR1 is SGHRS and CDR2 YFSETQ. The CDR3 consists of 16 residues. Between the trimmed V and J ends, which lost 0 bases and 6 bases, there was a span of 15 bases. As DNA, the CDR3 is TGCGCCAGCAGCTTGGCTTTCTTCGGGGGGGATGAAAAACTGTTTTTT. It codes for CASSLAFFGGDEKLFF.

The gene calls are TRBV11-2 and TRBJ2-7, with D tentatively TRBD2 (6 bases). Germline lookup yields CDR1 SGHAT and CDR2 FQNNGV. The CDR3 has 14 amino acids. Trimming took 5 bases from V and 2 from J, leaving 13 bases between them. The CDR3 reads CASSVTRWAYEQYF. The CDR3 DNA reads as TGTGCCAGCAGCGTGACTAGGTGGGCCTACGAGCAGTACTTC.

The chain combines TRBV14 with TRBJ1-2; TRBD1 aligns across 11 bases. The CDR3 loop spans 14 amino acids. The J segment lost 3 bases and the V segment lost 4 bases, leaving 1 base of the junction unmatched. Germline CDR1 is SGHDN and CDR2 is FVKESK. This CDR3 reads CASSRDRGDYGYTF. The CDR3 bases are TGTGCCAGCAGCCGGGACAGGGGGGACTATGGCTACACCTTC.

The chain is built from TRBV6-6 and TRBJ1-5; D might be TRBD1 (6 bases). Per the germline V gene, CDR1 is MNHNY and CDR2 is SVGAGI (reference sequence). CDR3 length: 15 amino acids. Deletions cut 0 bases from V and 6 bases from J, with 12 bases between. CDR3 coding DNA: TGTGCCAGCAGTTACTCGGGGCAGGGGAGTCAGCCCCAGCATTTT. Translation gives CASSYSGQGSQPQHF.

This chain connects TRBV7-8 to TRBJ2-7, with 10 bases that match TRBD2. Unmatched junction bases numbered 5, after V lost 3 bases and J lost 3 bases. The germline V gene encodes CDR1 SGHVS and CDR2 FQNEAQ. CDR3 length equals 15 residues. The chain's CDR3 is CASSFQAGGVYEQYF. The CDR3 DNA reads TGTGCCAGCAGCTTCCAAGCGGGGGGGGTCTACGAGCAGTACTTC.

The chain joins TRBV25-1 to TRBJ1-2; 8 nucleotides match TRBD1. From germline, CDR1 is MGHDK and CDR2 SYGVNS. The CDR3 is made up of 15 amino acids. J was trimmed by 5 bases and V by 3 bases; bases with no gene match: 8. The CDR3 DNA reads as TGTGCCAGCAGTGAGACAGGGGCCATCAGATATGGCTACACCTTC. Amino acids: CASSETGAIRYGYTF.

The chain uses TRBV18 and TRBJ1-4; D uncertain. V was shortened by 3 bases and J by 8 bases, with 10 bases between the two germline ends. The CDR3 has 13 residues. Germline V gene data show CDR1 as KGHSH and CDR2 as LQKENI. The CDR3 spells CASSPYAGEKLFF. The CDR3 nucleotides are TGTGCCAGCTCACCTTACGCGGGCGAAAAACTGTTTTTT. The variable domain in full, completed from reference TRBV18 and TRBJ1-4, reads NAGVMQNPRHLVRRRGQEARLRCSPMKGHSHVYWYRQLPEEGLKFMVYLQKENIIDESGMPKERFSAEFPKEGPSILRIQQVVRGDSAAYFCASSPYAGEKLFFGSGTQLSVL.

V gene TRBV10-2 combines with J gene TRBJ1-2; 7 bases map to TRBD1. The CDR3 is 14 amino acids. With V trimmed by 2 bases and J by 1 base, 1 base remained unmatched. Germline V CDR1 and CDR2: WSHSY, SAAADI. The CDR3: CASSEAGGNYGYTF. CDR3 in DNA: TGCGCCAGCAGTGAGGCAGGGGGTAACTATGGCTACACCTTC.

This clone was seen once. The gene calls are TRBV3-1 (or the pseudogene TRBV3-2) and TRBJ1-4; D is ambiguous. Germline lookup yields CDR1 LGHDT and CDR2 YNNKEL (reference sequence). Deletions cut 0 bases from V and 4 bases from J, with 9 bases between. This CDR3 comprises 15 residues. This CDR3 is CASSQEGRLNEKLFF. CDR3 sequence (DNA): TGTGCCAGCAGCCAAGAGGGCAGGCTTAATGAAAAACTGTTTTTT.

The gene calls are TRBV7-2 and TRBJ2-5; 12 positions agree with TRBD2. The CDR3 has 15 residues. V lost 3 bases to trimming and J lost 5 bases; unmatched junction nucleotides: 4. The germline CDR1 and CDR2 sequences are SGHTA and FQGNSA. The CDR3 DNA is TGTGCCAGCAGCTTCCTAGCGGGGGGGCAGGAGACCCAGTACTTC. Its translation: CASSFLAGGQETQYF.

The CDR3 sequence: CASSYRRQVKTGELFF. The CDR3 bases are TGTGCCAGCAGTTACAGAAGACAGGTGAAGACCGGGGAGCTGTTTTTT. V usage is TRBV6-2 or TRBV6-3 and J usage is TRBJ2-2; a possible D gene is TRBD1 (6 bases). The CDR3 extends over 16 amino acids. The germline CDR1 and CDR2 sequences are MNHEY and SVGEGT. Between the trimmed V and J ends, which lost 2 bases and 5 bases, there was a span of 15 bases.